Described below is a single T cell receptor beta chain sequence and its context. What this receptor recognizes is not known. Base quality data are lacking; no much larger clone is found one base away. This sample was included in a study of cytomegalovirus exposure and HLA in healthy donors (dated 2017 in TCRdb). Regarding the complete study: An earlier analysis of some 600 of the donors reported about 280 Gb of sequence data and around 120 million unique TCR beta sequences obtained from approximately 180 million T cells. About 330 gigabases of sequencing data and roughly 80 million unique TCR sequences made up an early release that covered around 640 HLA-typed donors. Of the approximately 400 genotyped donors, 81% were placed in the genetic ancestry cluster associated with self-reported Caucasian donors. The aim of the study was to test whether cataloging public T cell receptors could identify signatures of past pathogen exposure. The study profiled the T cell repertoires of about 720 subjects by immunosequencing and related them to cytomegalovirus serostatus. Besides the first cohort of approximately 670 subjects, a separate validation cohort made up of 120 or so different subjects was used. High-throughput TCR immunosequencing, statistical association of individual TCRs with disease status, and machine learning were combined to predict cytomegalovirus infection status. A later analysis re-analyzed previously published TCR beta repertoires from 600 to 850 donors and added high-resolution HLA genotyping to study TCR occurrence patterns. In the later analysis, no new phenotypic data were used to find candidate immune exposures; instead, reliance was placed on TCR beta sequences and their occurrence across donors. In an earlier analysis of roughly 540 of the donors, high-throughput TCR beta sequencing was used to judge whether each TCR beta V gene segment behaved as functional or pseudogenic. Alongside the repertoire data, information on donor age, sex, ethnicity and CMV serostatus was compiled. Genome-wide SNP genotypes for about 65% of the 666 donors were used in a later genetic analysis, which treated that subset as a discovery cohort. All discovery cohort repertoires had been generated using a single sequencing platform. Both class I and class II loci were covered by HLA typing, at four-digit resolution. Typing coverage differed by locus: A, B, C, DRB1 and DQB1 were typed in roughly 620-630 donors, DQA1 in 522, DPA1 in approximately 610, and DPB1 in roughly 470. Because of strong linkage in the cohort, roughly five DR-DQ haplotypes were treated as single units for association and clustering. Across about 380 genotyped donors of the cohort, an average of about 240,000 unique TCR beta nucleotide sequences per donor were sequenced, and roughly 20% of those sequences were non-productive.

In total, 600 or so healthy bone marrow donors made up the cohort. At the time of sampling, every cohort member was nominally healthy, though immune exposures that went unrecorded were likely present. The donor was CMV seronegative and belonged to the group of 320 or so seronegative cohort members. A peripheral blood sample was collected from each donor, and TCR beta sequencing was performed on peripheral blood mononuclear cells. Genomic DNA extraction from the blood cell samples was performed with the Qiagen DNeasy Blood Extraction Kit. Library preparation was by the immunoSEQ multiplex PCR assay. For the multiplex PCR, a mixture combining 60 forward primers for TCR Vbeta segments and 13 reverse primers for TCR Jbeta segments was used. The CDR3 region of rearranged TCR beta genes was amplified from genomic DNA by a multiplex PCR assay. Amplified TCR beta libraries were sequenced as 87-base-pair reads on the Illumina HiSeq System. The study's processing was this. A later analysis tallied around 80 million unique TCR beta chains across the 600 to 700 repertoires, and approximately 12 million of those chains were shared by two or more donors. To remove PCR and sequencing errors, raw reads were error-corrected and collapsed into unique sequences using a nearest-neighbor algorithm that merged closely related sequences. Alignment of CDR3 sequences to IMGT reference sequences was used to assign V, D and J gene segments. For a sequence to be retained, a match of at least six nucleotides was required to both a V gene segment and a J gene segment. A rearrangement was called productive if the CDR3 had no stop codons and remained in frame with V and J, and every other rearrangement was called non-productive. Following IMGT convention, CDR3 was defined as the stretch from the second conserved V-encoded cysteine to the conserved J-encoded phenylalanine. In an earlier analysis of 587 of the donors, sequences lacking an unambiguous match to a single V gene segment were excluded. An earlier analysis of approximately 590 of the donors classified V segments as functional when productive rearrangements were above 56.7% and as segregating when the standard deviation between donors was above 5%. A statistical classification framework was built to diagnose cytomegalovirus status from the catalog of TCR beta chain sequences. V and J gene assignment, in a later analysis, came from comparing TCR nucleotide sequences with IMGT/GENE-DB human TR gene sequences. Using the TCRdist pipeline, a later analysis assigned CDR3 sequences along with most-parsimonious VDJ recombination scenarios. In a later analysis, each TCR beta chain was defined by its CDR3 amino acid sequence together with its V-gene family, and reads without a unique V-gene family were excluded. In a later analysis, approximately 640 highly shared, low-generation-probability nucleotide sequences were removed to address suspected cross-contamination and a sequencing artifact. For each public chain, a later analysis derived a clonal expansion index from normalized ranks of inferred template counts within each repertoire. In a later analysis, generation probabilities were computed using a VDJ recombination model fitted to out-of-frame rearrangements, and the results were checked against IGoR. In a later analysis, TCR-TCR, TCR-HLA and TCR-CMV co-occurrence was scored with hypergeometric tests, and a repertoire-size bias correction was applied to TCR pairs. In a later analysis, false discovery rates were estimated by permuting HLA or CMV assignments 20 times. In a later analysis, co-occurring TCRs were grouped using DBSCAN, with TCRdist sequence similarity added in when clustering inside HLA-allele-positive subsets. Co-occurrence clustering excluded repertoires with fewer than 30,000 or more than 120,000 public chains, plus five with anomalous nucleotide sharing. This immuneACCESS table, as held by TCRdb, lists in-frame sequences with V and J called but not all clones. Of the missing ones, under half trace to an unresolved V gene in checked studies; the others have no known cause. V and J calls and clone size are given by that table; D and trimming were obtained from the DNA. A total of some 190,000 clones appear in this sample, around 77% of them only once. Jointly, the top ten make up roughly 2% of the sample.

The study at large found these results: Because counts were too low, seventeen rarely observed V segments, including chromosome 9 orphons, were excluded from the earlier analysis of 587 of the donors. A total of 150 or so TCR beta chains were listed by the study as associated with cytomegalovirus. The classifier was reported to diagnose cytomegalovirus status with high specificity and sensitivity in both the original and validation cohorts. Linkage disequilibrium might explain the correlated functional status among segregating V segments, but an unknown experimental factor could not be ruled out. A later analysis found that TCR association rates varied across HLA loci, with DRB1 alleles showing the most associated TCRs and HLA-C alleles the fewest. A later genetic analysis reported fewer N-insertions in productive TCRs among donors in an Asian-associated ancestry cluster than the approximately 700-donor mean. In a later genetic analysis, a missense DCLRE1C variant was associated with V-gene and J-gene trimming of TCR beta chains, and the association was replicated in an independent cohort. HLA typing was unavailable for some donors at each locus, so association tests used only the typed subset. Most CMV-associated TCR beta chains appeared to be HLA-restricted in a later analysis, and the HLA associations seemed to be driven largely by CMV exposure. Strong co-occurrence of HLA alleles, especially DR and DQ, made assigning TCR associations to individual alleles difficult. The authors suggested that the approach could potentially be extended to other disease states and immunological phenotypes. This cohort had only TCR beta chains sequenced, and the lack of alpha or paired-chain data limited which features could be detected. A group of highly shared sequence variants was considered likely to be a technical artifact of the sequencing pipeline. In an earlier analysis of some 640 of the donors, most TCR beta V segments were observed in productive rearrangements about 87% or about 30% of the time, broadly matching IMGT annotations. A few of the identified cytomegalovirus-associated TCR beta chains were confirmed in vitro to be specific for cytomegalovirus antigens. Presence/absence analyses assumed roughly uniform sequencing depth across donors, an assumption that may not hold. CMV serostatus was the only immune exposure information available for the cohort. While some public TCRs were present in many individuals, most TCR sequences turned up only very rarely across donors. Compared with equally common non-associated chains, HLA-associated TCR beta chains in a later analysis were more clonally expanded and had lower generation probabilities. Several of the top co-occurrence clusters appeared to be linked to parvovirus B19, influenza, CMV and Epstein-Barr virus, according to a later analysis. A later analysis associated around 16,000 TCR beta sequences with specific HLA alleles at a false discovery rate of 0.05. A further reported finding was that TCR beta sequences accurately predicted the HLA-A and HLA-B alleles for most subjects in the first cohort.

The specimen sequenced was PBMCs. This clonotype originated in a woman aged 25 to 39 in good health and CMV-seronegative.

The DNA reads TGCGCCAGCAGCCAAGATCTTGTGGAGAATTCACCCCTCCACTTT. It specifies CASSQDLVENSPLHF. The chain was built from TRBV4-3 and TRBJ1-6; the D gene lacks a confident call. The CDR3 spans 15 residues, from the cysteine through the phenylalanine. Just CDR3 DNA is preserved here, 45 bases in frame from base 1. V is clipped by 0 bases and J by 7 bases, and the sequence between their germline boundaries is 10 bases long. CDR1 LGHNA and CDR2 YSLEER were looked up in the germline V gene.